This T cell receptor beta chain was identified during a study of blood T cell repertoires in COVID-19. Study-level background: Both acute and convalescent COVID-19 samples were obtained from the United States, Italy and Spain. Nucleic acid was either cDNA or gDNA, and it came from T cells, B-cell-depleted T cells, or PBMCs.

Assay: immunoSEQ multiplex PCR; the TCRdb copy retains only in-frame clones and omits some. The sample shows 55,000 to 75,000 clones, roughly 80% of them seen only once. CDR3 length equals 14 residues. V was trimmed by 7 bases and J by 3 bases, leaving 15 bases between them. Germline values: CDR1 SNHLY, CDR2 FYNNEI. The material sequenced was peripheral blood. This TCR was recovered from a man of 80 years or more with active COVID-19. J is TRBJ1-2 and V is TRBV2; tentatively, D is TRBD1 (6 bases). The CDR3 nucleotides are TGTGCCAGCACCTCAGAACAGGGCTACTATGGCTACACCTTC. It encodes CASTSEQGYYGYTF.